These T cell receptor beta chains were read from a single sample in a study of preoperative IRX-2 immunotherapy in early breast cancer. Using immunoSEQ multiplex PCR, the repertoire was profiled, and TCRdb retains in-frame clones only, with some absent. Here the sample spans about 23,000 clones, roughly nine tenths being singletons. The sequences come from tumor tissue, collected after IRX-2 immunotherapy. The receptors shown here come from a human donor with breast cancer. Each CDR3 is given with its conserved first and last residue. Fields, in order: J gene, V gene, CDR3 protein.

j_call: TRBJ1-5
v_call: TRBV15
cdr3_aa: CATSRDVVSNQPQHF

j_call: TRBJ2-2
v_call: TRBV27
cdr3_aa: CASSPRGGRETGELFF

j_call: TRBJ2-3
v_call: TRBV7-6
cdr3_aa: CASSSGLAGNLGMSDTQYF

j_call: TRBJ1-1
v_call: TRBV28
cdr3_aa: CASRSSGGVVGWTEAFF

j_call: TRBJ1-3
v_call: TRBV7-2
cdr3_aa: CASSSDRGNTIYF

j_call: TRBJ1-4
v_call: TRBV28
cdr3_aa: CASSFGQGREKLFF

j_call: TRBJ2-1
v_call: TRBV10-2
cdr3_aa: CASRGVLGTGPLYNEQFF

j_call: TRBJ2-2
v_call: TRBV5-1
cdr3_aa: CASSLGRIIGELFF

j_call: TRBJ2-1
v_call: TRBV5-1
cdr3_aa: CASSYQALSSYNEQFF

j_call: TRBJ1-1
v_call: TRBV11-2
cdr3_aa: CASSFINPSGAEAFF

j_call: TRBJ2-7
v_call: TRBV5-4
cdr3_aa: CASSLAGGAEQYF

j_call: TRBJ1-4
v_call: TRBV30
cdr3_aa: CAWSGGTGTYEKLFF

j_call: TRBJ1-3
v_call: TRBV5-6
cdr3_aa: CASSSQGFGNTIYF

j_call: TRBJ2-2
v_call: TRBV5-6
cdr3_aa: CASSPLAGGLTGELFF

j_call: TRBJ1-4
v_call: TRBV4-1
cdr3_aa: CASSQGGTATNEKLFF

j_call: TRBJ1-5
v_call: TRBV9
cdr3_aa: CASSPSAAINQPQHF

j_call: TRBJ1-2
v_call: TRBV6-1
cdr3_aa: CASRSLDYGYTF

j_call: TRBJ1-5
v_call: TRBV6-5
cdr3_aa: CASSYGGSQPQHF

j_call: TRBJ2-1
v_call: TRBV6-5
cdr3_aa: CASRQSGGAYNEQFF

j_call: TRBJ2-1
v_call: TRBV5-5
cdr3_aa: CASSLLALAGWNEQFF

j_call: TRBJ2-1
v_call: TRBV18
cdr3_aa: CASSSYSGEQFF

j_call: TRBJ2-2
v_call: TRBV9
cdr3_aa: CASSLGLVGGELFF

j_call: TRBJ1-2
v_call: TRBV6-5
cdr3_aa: CASSYRDRPTYGYTF

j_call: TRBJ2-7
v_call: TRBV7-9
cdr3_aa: CASGRGRVTTSYEQYF

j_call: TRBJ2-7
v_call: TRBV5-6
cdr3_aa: CASRRDTAEGEQYF

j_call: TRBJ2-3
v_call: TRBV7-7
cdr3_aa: CASSLTGAYTDTQYF

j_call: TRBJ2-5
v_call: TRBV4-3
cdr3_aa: CASSQDHAGVSPRYF

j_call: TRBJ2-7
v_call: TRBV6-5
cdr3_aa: CASSYSLSYEQYF

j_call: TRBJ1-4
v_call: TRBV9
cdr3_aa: CASSVDRGPTNEKLFF

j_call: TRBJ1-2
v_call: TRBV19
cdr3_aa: CASTSGVIGQFDGYTF

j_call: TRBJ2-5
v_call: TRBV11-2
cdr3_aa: CASSLEDSQETQYF

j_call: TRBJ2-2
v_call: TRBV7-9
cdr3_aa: CASSQGGAGELFF

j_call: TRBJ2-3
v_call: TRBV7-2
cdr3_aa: CASSSPLAGFTDTQYF

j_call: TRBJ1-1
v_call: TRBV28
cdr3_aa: CASRTGFSLEAFF

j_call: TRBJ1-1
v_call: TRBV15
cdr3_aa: CATSRGDRWDTEAFF

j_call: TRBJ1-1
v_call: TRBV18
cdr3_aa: CASSPARATNTEAFF

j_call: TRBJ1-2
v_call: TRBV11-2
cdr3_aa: CASSSNGQVANYGYTF

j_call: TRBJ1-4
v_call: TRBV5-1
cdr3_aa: CASRYSGTNEKLFF

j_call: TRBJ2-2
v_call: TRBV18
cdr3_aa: CASSPSGPGVAGELFF

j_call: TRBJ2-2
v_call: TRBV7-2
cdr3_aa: CASSPTDRFWTSGAGELFF

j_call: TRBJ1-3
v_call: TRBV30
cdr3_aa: CAWSVRGNTIYF

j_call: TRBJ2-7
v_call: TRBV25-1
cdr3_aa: CASSVGTGASEQYF

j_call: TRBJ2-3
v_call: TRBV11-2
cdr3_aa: CASSLGYDTQYF

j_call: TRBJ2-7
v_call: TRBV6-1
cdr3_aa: CASSAVGTTYEQYF

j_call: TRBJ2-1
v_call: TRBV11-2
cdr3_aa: CASSLDLEQFF

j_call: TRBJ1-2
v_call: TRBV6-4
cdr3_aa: CASSEGTGTIYGYTF

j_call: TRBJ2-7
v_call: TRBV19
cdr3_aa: CASRPGGSYEQYF

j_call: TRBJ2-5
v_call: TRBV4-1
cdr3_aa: CASSQSTGGAETQYF

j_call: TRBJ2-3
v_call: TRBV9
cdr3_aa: CASSEGTGFTDTQYF

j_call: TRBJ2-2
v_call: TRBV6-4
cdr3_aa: CASSKTSGSTIVTGELFF

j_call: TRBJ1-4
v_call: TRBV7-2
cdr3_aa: CASSFHRGPNEKLFF

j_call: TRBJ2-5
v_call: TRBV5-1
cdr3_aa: CASSGSGETQYF

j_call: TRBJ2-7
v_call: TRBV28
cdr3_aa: CASSLAAVTRGYEQYF

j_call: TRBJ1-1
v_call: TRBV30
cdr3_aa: CAWTHLDRVETEAFF

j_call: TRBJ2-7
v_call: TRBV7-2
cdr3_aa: CASSLGQHEQYF

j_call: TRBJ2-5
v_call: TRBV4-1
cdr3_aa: CASSQGTSGFTAQYF

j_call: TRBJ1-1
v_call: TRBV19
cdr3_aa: CASSGAAGNTEAFF

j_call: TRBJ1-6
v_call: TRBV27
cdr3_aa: CASKDDGSYNSPLHF

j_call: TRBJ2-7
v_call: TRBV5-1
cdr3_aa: CATGAGDSYEQYF

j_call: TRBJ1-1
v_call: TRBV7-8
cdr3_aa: CASSLGLWSTEAFF